The 27 T cell receptor beta chains in this list originate from one sample, sequenced in a study of early T cells in non-severe SARS-CoV-2 infection. MiXCR, applied by TCRdb to the 5' RACE reads, yields one record per CDR3 protein. The repertoire holds approximately 68,000 distinct CDR3 sequences, with about a tenth as singletons. The specimen was whole blood, collected at baseline. All receptors come from an adult who was a healthcare worker with PCR-confirmed SARS-CoV-2 infection or an uninfected control (not recorded which).

This clonotype came up many times. The V and J genes are TRBV2 and TRBJ1-1, with 7 nucleotides matching TRBD1. V shed 6 bases, J shed 2 bases, and the junction held 9 bases outside the gene matches. Per the germline V gene, CDR1 is SNHLY and CDR2 is FYNNEI. This CDR3 contains 15 residues. The CDR3 coding sequence is TGTGCCAGCAGCCTTGACTCAGGGGGAAACACTGAAGCTTTCTTT. Amino acids: CASSLDSGGNTEAFF.

A few counts support this clonotype. The chain joins TRBV10-3 to TRBJ1-3, with D hard to call. Per the germline V gene, CDR1 is ENHRY and CDR2 is SYGVKD. V was trimmed by 6 bases and J by 0 bases, leaving 12 bases between them. The CDR3 spans 15 residues. The CDR3 sequence: CAIRNSTYSGNTIYF. As DNA, the CDR3 is TGTGCCATCAGGAACAGTACCTACTCTGGAAACACCATATATTTT.

V gene TRBV10-3 combines with J gene TRBJ1-1, with a possible D match to TRBD1 (5 bases). Germline V gene lookup returns CDR1 ENHRY and CDR2 SYGVKD. Trimming took 4 bases from V and 1 from J, leaving 13 bases between them. CDR3 length equals 15 residues. CDR3 bases: TGTGCCATCAGTGGGGGCCTGAGTCCGAACACTGAAGCTTTCTTT. Its protein is CAISGGLSPNTEAFF.

In this sample, this clonotype turned up many times. This sequence joins TRBV9 and TRBJ1-2; TRBD1 is a possible D gene (6 bases). V shed 2 bases and J shed 2 bases, with 10 bases lying between them. The CDR3 has 14 amino acids. Germline CDR1 reads SGDLS; CDR2 reads YYNGEE. DNA of the CDR3: TGTGCCAGCAGCGTGGGGGCGGGGAACTATGGCTACACCTTC. Its translation: CASSVGAGNYGYTF.

This clonotype occurred many times. V gene TRBV12-3 or TRBV12-4 combines with J gene TRBJ2-2; 7 bases are a match to TRBD1. The junction had 12 bases not matched to a gene; V was cut back by 10 bases and J by 1 base. This CDR3 comprises 16 residues. The CDR3 coding sequence is TGTGCCACCAGGGGTTCGGGACAGCTGAACACCGGGGAGCTGTTTTTT. It is translated as CATRGSGQLNTGELFF.

V usage is TRBV5-5 and J usage is TRBJ2-1, with 13 positions matching TRBD2. The germline V gene encodes CDR1 SGHKS and CDR2 YYEKEE (reference sequence). V was clipped by 0 bases and J by 6 bases; unmatched bases: 3. This CDR3 contains 16 residues. CDR3 sequence reads: CASSLGRTSGSNEQFF. The CDR3 bases are TGTGCCAGCAGCTTGGGAAGGACTAGCGGGAGCAATGAGCAGTTCTTC.

This clonotype was observed a handful of times. This sequence joins TRBV18 and TRBJ2-3; D unresolved. The CDR3 is made up of 15 amino acids. Trimming took 4 bases from V and 2 from J, leaving 13 bases between them. Per the germline V gene, CDR1 is KGHSH and CDR2 is LQKENI. CDR3 sequence (DNA): TGTGCCAGCTCACTCCCGATGGGGTCCACAGATACGCAGTATTTT. Its protein is CASSLPMGSTDTQYF. Filled out from reference TRBV18 and TRBJ2-3, the complete variable domain reads NAGVMQNPRHLVRRRGQEARLRCSPMKGHSHVYWYRQLPEEGLKFMVYLQKENIIDESGMPKERFSAEFPKEGPSILRIQQVVRGDSAAYFCASSLPMGSTDTQYFGPGTRLTVL.

The V call is TRBV24-1, the J call TRBJ2-5; no clear D gene. CDR3 length equals 11 residues. The germline gives CDR1 KGHDR, CDR2 SFDVKD. The V end lost 0 bases, the J end lost 7 bases, and 2 bases lay between the germline ends. Here the CDR3 reads CATSDLGTQYF. The CDR3 DNA follows: TGTGCCACCAGTGATTTGGGGACCCAGTACTTC.

This clonotype was detected only once. The chain combines TRBV4-3 with TRBJ1-2; D is ambiguous. V lost 0 bases, J lost 6 bases, and 14 bases lay in between. CDR1 and CDR2 from the germline V gene are LGHNA and YSLEER. CDR3 size: 15 residues. The CDR3 coding sequence is TGCGCCAGCAGCCAAGAATATATGGTTCGGCATGGCTACACCTTC. It translates to CASSQEYMVRHGYTF.

CDR3 region: CSARGLGETPYF. Here the CDR3 DNA reads TGCAGTGCTAGAGGCCTTGGTGAAACACCATATTTT. This chain uses TRBV20-1 with TRBJ1-3; D gene ambiguous. The CDR3 runs to 12 residues. CDR1 DFQATT and CDR2 SNEGSKA come from the germline V gene (reference sequence). V was cut by 1 base and J by 15 bases, with 16 bases left in between.

The chain has TRBV12-3 or TRBV12-4 and TRBJ2-7; TRBD2 matches at 13 bases. The CDR3 sequence is 16 residues long. V was pared by 5 bases and J by 4 bases, with 8 bases of the junction left unmatched. The CDR3 reads CASSPAGTSGAYEQYF. Here the CDR3 DNA reads TGTGCCAGCAGTCCGGCCGGGACTAGCGGGGCGTACGAGCAGTACTTC.

This clonotype was observed a few times. The chain combines TRBV5-4 with TRBJ1-2, with a possible D match to TRBD1 (6 bases). Germline loops: CDR1 SGHNT, CDR2 YYREEE (reference sequence). CDR3 length: 15 amino acids. V gave up 7 bases and J gave up 0 bases, with 16 bases separating them. CDR3 DNA: TGTGCCAGCCCCGGGGGGCCAGAAACTAACTATGGCTACACCTTC. Its translation is CASPGGPETNYGYTF.

This clonotype was counted only a few times. The rearrangement links TRBV7-9 to TRBJ2-7; D is perhaps TRBD1 (5 bases). Trimming took 4 bases from V and 2 from J, leaving 9 bases between them. Germline lookup yields CDR1 SEHNR and CDR2 FQNEAQ (reference sequence). The CDR3 loop spans 13 amino acids. This CDR3 reads CASSSDIAYEQYF. The CDR3 nucleotides read TGTGCCAGCAGCTCGGACATAGCCTACGAGCAGTACTTC.

This clonotype occurred many times. The chain employs TRBV9 and TRBJ1-2, with D uncertain. The CDR3 extends over 13 amino acids. The V end was cut by 4 bases, the J end by 4 bases, with 11 bases between. CDR1 and CDR2 from the germline V gene are SGDLS and YYNGEE. In nucleotides, the CDR3 is TGTGCCAGCAGCCAGCCGGACCGCTATGGCTACACCTTC. Protein: CASSQPDRYGYTF.

This clonotype has more than one count but fewer than ten. The V and J genes are TRBV5-1 and TRBJ2-3; D unclear. Germline lookup yields CDR1 SGHRS and CDR2 YFSETQ. V dropped 0 bases and J dropped 2 bases, with 10 bases sitting between them. There are 15 residues in the CDR3. CDR3 DNA: TGCGCCAGCAGCTTGGAGGGCCCGGCCACAGATACGCAGTATTTT. This sequence encodes CASSLEGPATDTQYF. The full variable domain, completed using reference TRBV5-1 and TRBJ2-3, is KAGVTQTPRYLIKTRGQQVTLSCSPISGHRSVSWYQQTPGQGLQFLFEYFSETQRNKGNFPGRFSGRQFSNSRSEMNVSTLELGDSALYLCASSLEGPATDTQYFGPGTRLTVL.

This clonotype was picked up many times. The chain couples TRBV20-1 to TRBJ2-4; possibly TRBD1 or TRBD2 for D (5 bases each). The V gene's germline CDR1 is DFQATT and CDR2 SNEGSKA (reference sequence). The CDR3 extends over 16 amino acids. V shed 0 bases and J shed 0 bases, with 12 bases lying between them. In DNA, the CDR3 is TGCAGTGCTAGAGACTCCGGGGCTGTAGCCAAAAACATTCAGTACTTC. This encodes CSARDSGAVAKNIQYF.

V is TRBV9 and J is TRBJ2-1; 10 bases line up with TRBD2. The CDR3 extends over 15 amino acids. Germline CDR1 and CDR2: SGDLS and YYNGEE. V lost 3 bases to trimming and J lost 4 bases; unmatched junction nucleotides: 4. CDR3 sequence reads: CASSGAGGEYNEQFF. CDR3 bases: TGTGCCAGCAGCGGAGCGGGGGGGGAGTACAATGAGCAGTTCTTC.

The chain combines TRBV5-1 with TRBJ1-4; D is unclear. Germline V CDR1 and CDR2: SGHRS, YFSETQ. V was cut by 1 base and J by 3 bases, with 7 bases left in between. There are 14 residues in the CDR3. CDR3: CASSLTDANEKLFF. DNA for the CDR3: TGCGCCAGCAGCTTGACAGACGCTAATGAAAAACTGTTTTTT.

The gene calls are TRBV6-2 or TRBV6-3 and TRBJ2-7; TRBD1 matches at 10 bases. Per the germline V gene, CDR1 is MNHEY and CDR2 is SVGEGT. V shed 7 bases, J shed 3 bases, and the junction held 12 bases outside the gene matches. This CDR3 comprises 16 residues. CDR3 residues: CASNRQRTGGNYEQYF. CDR3 coding DNA: TGTGCCAGCAATCGTCAAAGGACAGGGGGGAACTACGAGCAGTACTTC.

This chain joins TRBV21-1 and TRBJ1-5. TRBV21-1 is assigned pseudogene status. The CDR3 is 14 residues long. CDR3 residues: CASSTGPGNQPQHF. The DNA of the CDR3 is TGTGCCAGCAGCACCGGACCGGGCAATCAGCCCCAGCATTTT.

The genes are TRBV29-1 and TRBJ2-3; no firm D call. Germline loops: CDR1 SQVTM, CDR2 ANQGSEA. The CDR3 loop spans 12 amino acids. Trimming cost V 0 bases and J 5 bases, with 6 bases left between them. The CDR3 nucleotides read TGCAGCGTTGAAGAGTCACTAGATACGCAGTATTTT. As protein: CSVEESLDTQYF.

This clonotype showed up just a few times. The chain employs TRBV6-6 and TRBJ2-5, with 12 positions matching TRBD2. The CDR3 extends over 16 amino acids. The ends lost 2 bases at V and 5 bases at J; junction bases unmatched: 6. The germline CDR1 and CDR2 sequences are MNHNY and SVGAGI (reference sequence). CDR3 region: CASSYASGGAFETQYF. The CDR3 nucleotides are TGTGCCAGCAGTTACGCTAGCGGGGGGGCCTTTGAGACCCAGTACTTC.

This clonotype was seen more than once but under ten times. The gene calls are TRBV7-2 and TRBJ2-1; maybe TRBD2 (5 bases). The CDR3 has 13 residues. The V gene's germline CDR1 is SGHTA and CDR2 FQGNSA. V was clipped by 4 bases and J by 3 bases, with 7 bases between them. The CDR3 DNA reads TGTGCCAGCAGCTGGACTTACTACAATGAGCAGTTCTTC. Protein sequence: CASSWTYYNEQFF. Full variable domain (rest looked up from reference TRBV7-2 and TRBJ2-1): GAGVSQSPSNKVTEKGKDVELRCDPISGHTALYWYRQSLGQGLEFLIYFQGNSAPDKSGLPSDRFSAERTGGSVSTLTIQRTQQEDSAVYLCASSWTYYNEQFFGPGTRLTVL.

V and J are TRBV7-8 and TRBJ1-6; D ambiguous. V gave up 1 base and J gave up 11 bases, with 9 bases separating them. Germline V CDR1 and CDR2: SGHVS, FQNEAQ. The CDR3 consists of 13 residues. The CDR3 DNA is TGTGCCAGCAGCTTAGAAATTCTTACACCCCTCCACTTT. Translation gives CASSLEILTPLHF.

The chain joins TRBV10-3 to TRBJ1-6; 7 nucleotides align to TRBD1. The CDR3 spans 15 residues. V was pared by 4 bases and J by 7 bases, with 7 bases of the junction left unmatched. Germline V gene sequence: CDR1 ENHRY, CDR2 SYGVKD. The CDR3: CAISVQVGQNSPLHF. The CDR3 DNA reads TGTGCCATCAGTGTCCAAGTGGGACAGAATTCACCCCTCCACTTT.

The genes are TRBV2 and TRBJ1-1; 7 bases are shared with TRBD1. This CDR3 spans 14 amino acids. After removal of 4 bases from V and 0 bases from J, the junction contained 2 bases not matched to a gene. The germline V gene has CDR1 SNHLY and CDR2 FYNNEI. DNA for the CDR3: TGTGCCAGCAGTGCCGACAGGGTGAACACTGAAGCTTTCTTT. Translating it yields CASSADRVNTEAFF.

This clonotype was seen a few times. At one end, the junction sequence differs from germline, possibly due to a read error. The chain joins TRBV27 to TRBJ1-6, with D perhaps matching TRBD1 (6 bases). Germline V gives CDR1 MNHEY, CDR2 SMNVEV (reference sequence). The CDR3 runs to 14 residues. In DNA form, the CDR3 reads TGTGCCAGGCACAGGGACGAAATTAATTCACCCCTCCACTTC. This codes for CARHRDEINSPLHF.